The sequence of this TCR beta chain was determined in a study of blood T cell repertoires in COVID-19 (dated by TCRdb to the early 2020s). Study-level background: Samples covering the acute and convalescent phases of COVID-19 were provided by collaborators in the United States, Italy and Spain. The material from the prospective study consisted of cDNA or gDNA derived from T cells, B-cell-depleted T cells, or PBMCs. Subjects who had been exposed to COVID-19, were actively infected with it, or had recovered from it provided the deeply sampled blood TCRbeta repertoires that made up the dataset. The repertoires were released in a freely available public database intended as a resource for research on the immune response to SARS-CoV-2. The samples were drawn from two sources: the first 160 participants of the ongoing ImmuneRACE study, and 1,254 subjects contributed by 6 global collaborators. The sample metadata nearly always contained a de-identified subject ID, COVID-19 status, age in years and sex. HLA class I and class II types, where available, came from metadata supplied by the sample provider rather than from assay-based typing. Study-wide conclusions, independent of this receptor: Clinical and demographic metadata were provided uncurated, with the amount varying by source and participant.

Concerning this clone: Its recognized antigen is unknown. No clone much larger than this one lies a single base away; base qualities are absent.

Trimming takes 5 bases from V and 5 bases from J, and the germline ends sit 11 bases apart. The CDR3 goes from the cysteine to the phenylalanine over 14 residues. The retained sequence is limited to the CDR3, 42 bases, with the frame set at the first base. Sequences KGHDR (CDR1) and SFDVKD (CDR2) are obtained from the germline V gene. TCRbeta CDR3 regions were amplified from genomic DNA using the immunoSEQ Assay, a bias-controlled multiplex PCR. Processing in the source paper ran as follows. Nucleated cell counts per sample were estimated from amplification of reference gene primers within the assay. Sequence reads were collapsed and filtered to measure the absolute abundance of every unique TCRbeta CDR3 rearrangement. For each sample, productive Simpson clonality was calculated as the square root of Simpson's diversity index over productive rearrangements. This is the immuneACCESS table as TCRdb keeps it, with only in-frame sequences that have V and J called. A part of the clones is gone; compared with another copy, unresolved V genes explain less than half, and the rest is unexplained. Clone size and the V and J calls come from that table; the DNA yielded D and trimming. This sample is represented by about 250,000 clones; 65% to 85% of them were singletons. The ten most abundant clones make up 5% to 6% of the sample.

The collaborating institutions used their own protocols to collect whole blood in K2EDTA tubes. For TCRbeta analysis, collaborator samples were shipped as frozen whole blood, as isolated PBMCs, or as DNA extracted from either sample type. The sequence joins TRBV24-1 to TRBJ1-4, and perhaps TRBD1 as D gene, on 6 matching bases. This sequence originates from an older man with acute or convalescent COVID-19. Material: peripheral blood. The CDR3 sequence is CATSAGQLNEKLFF. The DNA sequence is as follows: TGTGCCACCAGTGCCGGACAGCTAAATGAAAAACTGTTTTTT.